This entry lists 29 T cell receptor beta chains sequenced from one sample in a study of cytomegalovirus exposure and HLA in healthy donors. PCR employed 60 Vbeta and 13 Jbeta primers. Using immunoSEQ multiplex PCR, the repertoire was profiled, and TCRdb retains in-frame clones only, with some absent. The sample has approximately 150,000 clones, and its top ten clones hold around 1.5%. Sequenced input: PBMCs. These receptors were obtained from a woman aged 40 to 55 in good health and CMV-seronegative.

CDR3 sequence: CASSQGGTANTGELFF. CDR3 sequence (DNA): TGTGCCAGCAGCCAAGGAGGGACAGCGAACACCGGGGAGCTGTTTTTT. The chain recombines TRBV14 with TRBJ2-2; 7 bases line up with TRBD1. This CDR3 region has 16 residues. Germline values: CDR1 SGHDN, CDR2 FVKESK. With V trimmed by 1 base and J by 0 bases, 2 bases remained unmatched.

The chain uses TRBV29-1 and TRBJ1-1, with unresolved D. CDR3 length equals 14 residues. In germline, CDR1 is SQVTM, CDR2 ANQGSEA. Trimming stripped 3 bases from V and 0 bases from J, with 11 bases between. The CDR3 protein is CSVDTVSLNTEAFF. CDR3 bases: TGCAGCGTTGATACAGTCAGTTTGAACACTGAAGCTTTCTTT.

The rearrangement links TRBV6-5 to TRBJ1-2; maybe TRBD1 (5 bases). The V and J ends lost 5 bases and 2 bases respectively, with 12 bases between them. Germline V gene data show CDR1 as MNHEY and CDR2 as SVGAGI. The CDR3 length is 14 residues. CDR3 residues: CASSHRDWNYGYTF. In DNA, the CDR3 is TGTGCCAGCAGTCACCGGGACTGGAACTATGGCTACACCTTC.

The chain is built from TRBV25-1 and TRBJ2-7; TRBD2 might be the D (5 bases). Per germline, CDR1 MGHDK and CDR2 SYGVNS. This CDR3 is built from 12 residues. With 3 bases removed from V and 4 bases from J, the gap between germline ends came to 7 bases. CDR3 region: CASSDPGYEQYF. The CDR3 region has the DNA TGTGCCAGCAGTGATCCGGGATACGAGCAGTACTTC.

The rearrangement links TRBV29-1 to TRBJ2-1, with 12 bases matching TRBD2. Germline V lookup: CDR1 SQVTM, CDR2 ANQGSEA. V gave up 3 bases and J gave up 7 bases; unmatched junction bases: 13. This CDR3 has 17 amino acids. DNA for the CDR3: TGCAGCGTTGATTCTAGCGGGGGGGCCTTAATTGGGAATGAGCAGTTCTTC. This encodes CSVDSSGGALIGNEQFF.

This chain links TRBV19 with TRBJ1-5; D may be TRBD1 (5 bases). Trimming removed 11 bases from V and 4 bases from J, with 12 bases in between. Germline CDR1 is LNHDA and CDR2 is SQIVND (reference sequence). The CDR3 totals 12 residues. The CDR3 loop reads CAGGVLNQPQHF. The CDR3 nucleotides are TGTGCCGGGGGGGTCTTGAATCAGCCCCAGCATTTT.

The chain links TRBV27 to TRBJ1-6; D unclear. This CDR3 has 15 amino acids. Germline CDR1 reads MNHEY; CDR2 reads SMNVEV (reference sequence). V lost 7 bases to trimming and J lost 0 bases, with 10 bases between them. Here the CDR3 reads CASTPLSSYNSPLHF. Written as DNA, the CDR3 is TGTGCCAGCACCCCTCTCAGCTCCTATAATTCACCCCTCCACTTT.

The gene calls are TRBV10-3 and TRBJ1-1; the D gene is possibly TRBD1 (6 bases). The CDR3 sequence is 14 residues long. The V end was cut by 4 bases, the J end by 4 bases, with 13 bases between. Germline values: CDR1 ENHRY, CDR2 SYGVKD. As DNA, the CDR3 is TGTGCCATCAGTGGCAAACAGGGTAGCACTGAAGCTTTCTTT. Its protein product is CAISGKQGSTEAFF.

The chain couples TRBV7-2 to TRBJ1-2; no firm D call. Germline V lookup: CDR1 SGHTA, CDR2 FQGNSA. This CDR3 is 16 amino acids long. The V end was cut by 2 bases, the J end by 3 bases, with 16 bases between. Here the CDR3 reads CASSLSRLKLDYGYTF. CDR3 DNA: TGTGCCAGCAGCTTAAGTCGCCTTAAGCTGGACTATGGCTACACCTTC. Full variable domain (outside the CDR3, taken from reference TRBV7-2 and TRBJ1-2): GAGVSQSPSNKVTEKGKDVELRCDPISGHTALYWYRQSLGQGLEFLIYFQGNSAPDKSGLPSDRFSAERTGGSVSTLTIQRTQQEDSAVYLCASSLSRLKLDYGYTFGSGTRLTVV.

This chain links TRBV11-2 with TRBJ1-6; D perhaps matches TRBD1 (5 bases). The V and J ends lost 7 bases and 8 bases respectively, with 21 bases between them. Germline lookup yields CDR1 SGHAT and CDR2 FQNNGV. The CDR3 has 16 residues. The CDR3 loop is CASTLSGGEKDSPLHF. The DNA for the CDR3 is TGTGCCAGCACCCTAAGTGGGGGGGAAAAGGATTCACCCCTCCACTTT.

The V and J genes are TRBV5-4 and TRBJ1-2; 7 nucleotides align to TRBD1. Germline V gene data show CDR1 as SGHNT and CDR2 as YYREEE (reference sequence). The CDR3 consists of 14 residues. V trimming: 2 bases; J trimming: 2 bases; junction bases outside the gene matches: 3. CDR3: CASSLQGKNYGYTF. The DNA of the CDR3 is TGTGCCAGCAGCTTACAGGGGAAAAACTATGGCTACACCTTC.

The rearrangement uses TRBV6-6 and TRBJ1-4; unclear D gene. The CDR3 totals 13 residues. The V gene's germline CDR1 is MNHNY and CDR2 SVGAGI (reference sequence). V was trimmed by 7 bases and J by 4 bases, leaving 10 bases between them. The CDR3 coding sequence is TGTGCCAGCACTACGCGGGGTAATGAAAAACTGTTTTTT. Protein: CASTTRGNEKLFF.

On this clone itself: This CDR3 fails to terminate in the conserved phenylalanine or tryptophan, so it likely reflects a read error. The chain has TRBV11-2 and TRBJ1-2; 7 nucleotides match TRBD1. V lost 5 bases to trimming and J lost 7 bases; unmatched junction nucleotides: 7. The CDR3 covers 13 residues. CDR1 SGHAT and CDR2 FQNNGV come from the germline V gene. The CDR3 protein is CASSPGTDPGYTV. The CDR3 bases are TGTGCCAGCAGCCCGGGGACAGACCCTGGCTACACCGTC.

The rearrangement joins TRBV7-3 to TRBJ1-1, with D possibly matching TRBD1 (6 bases). The CDR3 is 16 residues long. The V gene lost 5 bases and the J gene lost 4 bases, with 20 bases spanning the gap. Germline V CDR1 and CDR2: SGHTA, FQGTGA. The CDR3 bases are TGTGCCAGCAGCATACAGGGCCCCAGGAGTGGCACTGAAGCTTTCTTT. This encodes CASSIQGPRSGTEAFF.

J is TRBJ1-1 and V is TRBV10-3; D gene uncertain. The CDR3 length is 13 residues. V was clipped by 4 bases and J by 5 bases, with 11 bases between them. In germline, CDR1 is ENHRY, CDR2 SYGVKD. The CDR3 loop reads CAISAGRVTEAFF. The CDR3 coding sequence is TGTGCCATCAGTGCCGGGAGGGTAACTGAAGCTTTCTTT.

The J gene is TRBJ1-5, the V gene TRBV6-1; tentative D call: TRBD1 (5 bases). The germline V gene has CDR1 MNHNS and CDR2 SASEGT. Between the trimmed V and J ends, which lost 5 bases and 10 bases, there was a span of 9 bases. CDR3 length: 11 amino acids. The CDR3 spells CASSHDSPQHF. Here the CDR3 DNA reads TGTGCCAGCAGTCACGACAGTCCCCAGCATTTT.

The gene calls are TRBV7-2 and TRBJ1-4, with 12 bases identical to TRBD1. CDR3 length equals 14 residues. Germline V lookup: CDR1 SGHTA, CDR2 FQGNSA. With V trimmed by 8 bases and J by 7 bases, 5 bases remained unmatched. CDR3 coding DNA: TGTGCCAGCTGGGGACAGGGGGCGGCTGAAAAACTGTTTTTT. Amino acid sequence: CASWGQGAAEKLFF.

The J gene is TRBJ2-5, the V gene TRBV11-2; 10 bases line up with TRBD2. CDR1 is SGHAT, CDR2 FQNNGV, per germline. V trimming: 1 base; J trimming: 6 bases; junction bases outside the gene matches: 5. The CDR3 loop spans 15 amino acids. For the CDR3, the DNA is TGTGCCAGCAGCTTAGCCCTAGCGGGGGAAAAGACCCAGTACTTC. Its translation: CASSLALAGEKTQYF.

This chain joins TRBV19 and TRBJ1-4; 7 positions agree with TRBD1. The V gene's germline CDR1 is LNHDA and CDR2 SQIVND (reference sequence). The V segment lost 2 bases and the J segment 7 bases; nucleotides outside the gene matches: 7. The CDR3 consists of 15 residues. The CDR3 DNA reads as TGTGCCAGTAGTATACACCAGGGGGTAGTTGAAAAACTGTTTTTT. The encoded protein is CASSIHQGVVEKLFF.

This chain joins TRBV6-5 and TRBJ2-5; TRBD1 might be the D (5 bases). Germline assignment: CDR1 MNHEY and CDR2 SVGAGI. The CDR3 sequence is 13 residues long. V was clipped by 6 bases and J by 5 bases, with 13 bases between them. The CDR3 reads CASSSSGAETQYF. As DNA, the CDR3 is TGTGCCAGCAGCAGTAGTGGGGCCGAGACCCAGTACTTC.

The V gene is TRBV5-6, the J gene TRBJ2-6; 7 bases are a match to TRBD1. This CDR3 contains 16 residues. V dropped 1 base and J dropped 0; count of bases not matched to a gene: 1. Germline-derived CDR1 and CDR2 are SGHDT and YYEEEE. The DNA for the CDR3 is TGTGCCAGCAGCTTGCCAGGGGGCTCTGGGGCCAACGTCCTGACTTTC. Translating gives CASSLPGGSGANVLTF.

The V and J genes are TRBV5-1 and TRBJ1-2; TRBD1 aligns across 7 bases. CDR1 SGHRS and CDR2 YFSETQ come from the germline V gene. With V trimmed by 4 bases and J by 8 bases, 5 bases remained unmatched. The CDR3 is 12 residues long. CDR3 protein: CASSVTGAGYTF. DNA of the CDR3: TGCGCCAGCAGCGTAACAGGGGCAGGCTACACCTTC.

The chain is built from TRBV7-2 and TRBJ2-2; TRBD1 might be the D (6 bases). The germline CDR1 and CDR2 sequences are SGHTA and FQGNSA. The CDR3 totals 15 residues. The V and J ends lost 1 base and 7 bases respectively, with 13 bases between them. The CDR3 is CASSLVVGAGGELFF. In DNA, the CDR3 is TGTGCCAGCAGCTTAGTGGTGGGGGCGGGCGGGGAGCTGTTTTTT.

The V and J genes are TRBV11-2 and TRBJ2-5, with D tentatively TRBD2 (5 bases). Trimming cost V 4 bases and J 5 bases, with 8 bases left between them. Germline lookup yields CDR1 SGHAT and CDR2 FQNNGV. CDR3 length: 12 residues. The CDR3 nucleotides read TGTGCCAGCAGCTCGGCGGGTGAGACCCAGTACTTC. Translated, it gives CASSSAGETQYF.

J is TRBJ2-7 and V is TRBV7-9; 8 nucleotides match TRBD1. Trimming cost V 5 bases and J 5 bases; bases outside gene matches: 8. Germline V gene data show CDR1 as SEHNR and CDR2 as FQNEAQ (reference sequence). The CDR3 extends over 14 amino acids. This chain's CDR3 is CASSLRTGSHEQYF. The CDR3 bases are TGTGCCAGCAGCCTTCGGACAGGGTCTCACGAGCAGTACTTC. The full variable domain, in which reference TRBV7-9 and TRBJ2-7 provide the parts outside the CDR3, is DTGVSQNPRHKITKRGQNVTFRCDPISEHNRLYWYRQTLGQGPEFLTYFQNEAQLEKSRLLSDRFSAERPKGSFSTLEIQRTEQGDSAMYLCASSLRTGSHEQYFGPGTRLTVT.

The chain recombines TRBV25-1 with TRBJ1-1; D is undetermined. The CDR3 has 13 amino acids. Trimming took off 2 bases at V and 5 bases at J, with 9 bases between the two ends. Germline V CDR1 and CDR2: MGHDK, SYGVNS. The CDR3 nucleotides are TGTGCCAGCAGTGAAGCGGCCGGGACTGAAGCTTTCTTT. It specifies CASSEAAGTEAFF.

The chain joins TRBV7-9 to TRBJ1-1; D remains ambiguous. In germline, CDR1 is SEHNR, CDR2 FQNEAQ (reference sequence). V shed 1 base and J shed 6 bases, with 6 bases lying between them. The CDR3 extends over 12 amino acids. Written as DNA, the CDR3 is TGTGCCAGCAGCTTAGGACTATCTGAAGCTTTCTTT. Amino acid sequence: CASSLGLSEAFF.

This rearrangement joins TRBV5-6 to TRBJ1-3, with unresolved D. This CDR3 region has 13 residues. The germline V and J ends were trimmed by 4 bases and 7 bases, with 12 bases remaining between them. Germline lookup yields CDR1 SGHDT and CDR2 YYEEEE. CDR3: CASSEGFGNTIYF. The CDR3 DNA follows: TGTGCCAGCAGCGAGGGATTCGGGAACACCATATATTTT.

The chain combines TRBV4-2 with TRBJ2-7, with 9 nucleotides matching TRBD2. The CDR3 contains 15 residues. Germline CDR1 reads LGHNA; CDR2 reads YNFKEQ. V was clipped by 5 bases and J by 0 bases; unmatched bases: 5. CDR3 coding DNA: TGTGCCAGCAGCTCTAGCGGGGCGAACTCCTACGAGCAGTACTTC. Its protein product is CASSSSGANSYEQYF.